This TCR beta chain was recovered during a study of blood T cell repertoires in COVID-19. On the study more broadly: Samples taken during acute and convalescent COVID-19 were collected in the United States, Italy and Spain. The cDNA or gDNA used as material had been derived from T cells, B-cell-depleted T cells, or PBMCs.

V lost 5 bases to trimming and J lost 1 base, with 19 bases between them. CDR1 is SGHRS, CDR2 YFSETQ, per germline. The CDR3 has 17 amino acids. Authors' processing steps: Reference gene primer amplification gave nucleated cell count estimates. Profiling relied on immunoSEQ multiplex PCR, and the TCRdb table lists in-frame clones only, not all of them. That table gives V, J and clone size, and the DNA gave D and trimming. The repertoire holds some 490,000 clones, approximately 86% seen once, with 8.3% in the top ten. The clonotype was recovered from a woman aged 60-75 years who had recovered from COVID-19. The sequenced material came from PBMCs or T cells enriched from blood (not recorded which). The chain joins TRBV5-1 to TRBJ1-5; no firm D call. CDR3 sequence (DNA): TGCGCCAGCAGTTACTACCAGGCGGGAGGGAGCAATCAGCCCCAGCATTTT. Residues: CASSYYQAGGSNQPQHF.